These T cell receptor beta chains were read from a single sample in a study of glioma-infiltrating T cells after dendritic cell vaccination. Using immunoSEQ multiplex PCR, the repertoire was profiled, and TCRdb retains in-frame clones only, with some absent. The table shows tens of thousands of clones, with roughly 80% occurring only once. The input for sequencing was blood, taken before dendritic cell vaccination. These receptors were taken from a human donor with glioblastoma. CDR3s include the opening cysteine and the closing phenylalanine or tryptophan. Each record gives: D gene, J gene, V gene, clone size, CDR3 DNA, CDR3 protein. D genes are given only for firm matches. Not all rows give a size; the values are once, few, many and, for expanded clones, a class.

D: -
J: TRBJ2-5
V: TRBV5-4
size: -
DNA: TGTGCCAGCAGTGTCCAGGTATCTCAAGAGACCCAGTACTTC
CDR3: CASSVQVSQETQYF

D: TRBD1
J: TRBJ2-1
V: TRBV11-2
size: -
DNA: TGTGCCAGCAGCTCGACAGGGGGGAAGGGCAATGAGCAGTTCTTC
CDR3: CASSSTGGKGNEQFF

D: -
J: TRBJ1-5
V: TRBV2
size: -
DNA: TGTGCCAGCGACAGATCCGGATATAGCAATCAGCCCCAGCATTTT
CDR3: CASDRSGYSNQPQHF

D: TRBD2
J: TRBJ2-4
V: TRBV7-2
size: -
DNA: TGTGCCAGCAGCCCCAAACTAGCGGGAGTGGGTCAGTACTTC
CDR3: CASSPKLAGVGQYF

D: TRBD2
J: TRBJ2-2
V: TRBV19
size: -
DNA: TGTGCCAGTAGTAGACAACTAGCGGGAGGTGCCGGGGAGCTGTTTTTT
CDR3: CASSRQLAGGAGELFF

D: -
J: TRBJ2-6
V: TRBV14
size: -
DNA: TGTGCCAGCAGCCAATCAGGGGCCAACGTCCTGACTTTC
CDR3: CASSQSGANVLTF

D: -
J: TRBJ1-1
V: TRBV7-2
size: -
DNA: TGTGCCAGCAGCTTAGACACGAACACTGAAGCTTTCTTT
CDR3: CASSLDTNTEAFF

D: TRBD1
J: TRBJ1-3
V: TRBV5-6
size: few
DNA: TGTGCCAGCAGCTACAGGGGATGGGGAACGCCGTACTCTGGAAACACCATATATTTT
CDR3: CASSYRGWGTPYSGNTIYF

D: -
J: TRBJ1-4
V: TRBV2
size: -
DNA: TGTGCCAGCAGTGTCGAGAGGATGTCCGGAAAACTGTTTTTT
CDR3: CASSVERMSGKLFF

D: TRBD1
J: TRBJ2-4
V: TRBV6-5
size: -
DNA: TGTGCCAGCAGCGGACAGGGAAACATTCAGTACTTC
CDR3: CASSGQGNIQYF

D: TRBD1
J: TRBJ1-5
V: TRBV2
size: -
DNA: TGTGCCAGCAGTATTTCCGGACAGGGAATACAGCCCCAGCATTTT
CDR3: CASSISGQGIQPQHF

D: -
J: TRBJ1-2
V: TRBV7-6
size: -
DNA: TGTGCCAGCAGCTCCCCGGGAGGGGAATGGGGCTACACCTTC
CDR3: CASSSPGGEWGYTF

D: TRBD2
J: TRBJ2-7
V: TRBV5-4
size: once
DNA: TGTGCCAGCAGCTTAGGGACTAGCACCTACGAGCAGTACTTC
CDR3: CASSLGTSTYEQYF

D: -
J: TRBJ1-2
V: TRBV18
size: -
DNA: TGTGCCAGCTCACTTTCAGGGGACTATGGCTACACCTTC
CDR3: CASSLSGDYGYTF

D: TRBD2
J: TRBJ2-1
V: TRBV14
size: -
DNA: TGTGCCAGCAGCCTCCGGGGCGGGGGAACCTACAATGAGCAGTTCTTC
CDR3: CASSLRGGGTYNEQFF

D: TRBD1
J: TRBJ2-7
V: TRBV11-1
size: -
DNA: TGTGCCAGCAGCCTGGGACAGGGGGCGGCCTACGAGCAGTACTTC
CDR3: CASSLGQGAAYEQYF

D: -
J: TRBJ1-1
V: TRBV6-6
size: -
DNA: TGTGCCAGCAGCTTGGGAGGGAAGAATGAAGCTTTCTTT
CDR3: CASSLGGKNEAFF

D: -
J: TRBJ2-2
V: TRBV19
size: -
DNA: TGTGCCAGTAGTACAGGGGTTGGCGGGGAGCTGTTTTTT
CDR3: CASSTGVGGELFF

D: TRBD1
J: TRBJ1-1
V: TRBV5-1
size: -
DNA: TGCGCCAGCAGCCCAGGGGGGCTCACTGAAGCTTTCTTT
CDR3: CASSPGGLTEAFF

D: TRBD2
J: TRBJ2-3
V: TRBV6-1
size: -
DNA: TGTGCCAGCAGTAGTAGCGGGGATACGCAGTATTTT
CDR3: CASSSSGDTQYF

D: -
J: TRBJ2-3
V: TRBV25-1
size: -
DNA: TGTGCCAGCAGTAAAGCGAGCACAGATACGCAGTATTTT
CDR3: CASSKASTDTQYF

D: TRBD2
J: TRBJ2-2
V: TRBV11-2
size: -
DNA: TGTGCCAGCAGCTTTACGGGAGGGCAGAACTCCGGGGAGCTGTTTTTT
CDR3: CASSFTGGQNSGELFF

D: -
J: TRBJ2-5
V: TRBV10-3
size: -
DNA: TGTGCCATCAAGGGACATAACCAAGAGACCCAGTACTTC
CDR3: CAIKGHNQETQYF

D: TRBD1
J: TRBJ1-6
V: TRBV14
size: -
DNA: TGTGCCAGCAGCCAAGGACAGGGGGCGAATTCACCCCTCCACTTT
CDR3: CASSQGQGANSPLHF

D: -
J: TRBJ1-2
V: TRBV19
size: once
DNA: TGTGCCAGTATACAACCAGGGGTGAACTATGGCTACACCTTC
CDR3: CASIQPGVNYGYTF

D: TRBD2
J: TRBJ2-1
V: TRBV10-3
size: -
DNA: TGTGCCATCAGTGACTCCGGGACTAGCGGCTCCTACAATGAGCAGTTCTTC
CDR3: CAISDSGTSGSYNEQFF

D: -
J: TRBJ1-1
V: TRBV7-9
size: -
DNA: TGTGCCAGCAGCTCGAAGGGTGGGTGGGGAGGGAACACTGAAGCTTTCTTT
CDR3: CASSSKGGWGGNTEAFF

D: -
J: TRBJ2-7
V: TRBV7-2
size: -
DNA: TGTGCCAGCAGCTTAGCGCTAACCGGGGTCGAGCAGTACTTC
CDR3: CASSLALTGVEQYF

D: TRBD2
J: TRBJ2-1
V: TRBV5-6
size: -
DNA: TGTGCCAGCAGTGGGGGGGGACTAGGCCTTAGGTACAATGAGCAGTTCTTC
CDR3: CASSGGGLGLRYNEQFF

D: -
J: TRBJ2-1
V: TRBV5-1
size: -
DNA: TGCGCCAGCAGCTTAAAAAGCGCCGGCCTTCACAATGAGCAGTTCTTC
CDR3: CASSLKSAGLHNEQFF

D: -
J: TRBJ1-6
V: TRBV6-5
size: -
DNA: TGTGCCAGCAGTTACAGGGGGTATTCACCCCTCCACTTT
CDR3: CASSYRGYSPLHF

D: -
J: TRBJ1-1
V: TRBV5-1
size: -
DNA: TGCGCCAGCAGCTTGGACGACTCTCGGGGTGCTGAAGCTTTCTTT
CDR3: CASSLDDSRGAEAFF

D: TRBD1
J: TRBJ1-5
V: TRBV4-1
size: -
DNA: TGCGCCAGCAGCCGGACAGGGGGGGGTCAGCCCCAGCATTTT
CDR3: CASSRTGGGQPQHF

D: TRBD1
J: TRBJ1-2
V: TRBV6-1
size: -
DNA: TGTGCCAGCAGTGAACGGGACAGGGGGTTCTATGGCTACACCTTC
CDR3: CASSERDRGFYGYTF

D: TRBD1
J: TRBJ1-2
V: TRBV28
size: -
DNA: TGTGCCAGCAGTTCACAACAGGGGGCGTCTCCTTTTAACTATGGCTACACCTTC
CDR3: CASSSQQGASPFNYGYTF

D: TRBD2
J: TRBJ2-1
V: TRBV2
size: -
DNA: TGTGCCAGCAGTTATACTAGCGGATCCTACAATGAGCAGTTCTTC
CDR3: CASSYTSGSYNEQFF

D: -
J: TRBJ2-1
V: TRBV5-6
size: -
DNA: TGTGCCAGCACCCAGAATTACAATGAGCAGTTCTTC
CDR3: CASTQNYNEQFF

D: -
J: TRBJ1-2
V: TRBV4-1
size: -
DNA: TGCGCCAGCAGCCAAGACGGAGGGGACTATGGCTACACCTTC
CDR3: CASSQDGGDYGYTF

D: -
J: TRBJ2-3
V: TRBV25-1
size: -
DNA: TGTGCCAGCAGTGAATGGGGGACTGAAACAGATACGCAGTATTTT
CDR3: CASSEWGTETDTQYF

D: -
J: TRBJ2-7
V: TRBV6-1
size: -
DNA: TGTGCCAGCAGCCCCGGACTCGTATCCTACGAGCAGTACTTC
CDR3: CASSPGLVSYEQYF

D: -
J: TRBJ1-5
V: TRBV6-1
size: -
DNA: TGTGCCAGCATCGGCGGTTACCCCAATCAGCCCCAGCATTTT
CDR3: CASIGGYPNQPQHF

D: -
J: TRBJ1-2
V: TRBV18
size: -
DNA: TGTGCCAGCTCACCGAGAGCGAATGGCTACACCTTC
CDR3: CASSPRANGYTF

D: -
J: TRBJ1-2
V: TRBV7-2
size: once
DNA: TGTGCCAGCAGTAGGGGCGGTGGTGGGGGCTACACCTTC
CDR3: CASSRGGGGGYTF

D: -
J: TRBJ2-3
V: TRBV13
size: -
DNA: TGTGCCAGCAGCCGAGCGTCGGCCACAGATACGCAGTATTTT
CDR3: CASSRASATDTQYF

D: TRBD1
J: TRBJ1-2
V: TRBV7-6
size: -
DNA: TGTGCCAGCAGCCCCGGACAGGGGGTTTGGGGCTACACCTTC
CDR3: CASSPGQGVWGYTF